Listed below are T cell receptor beta chains from one sample, sequenced in a study of blood T cell repertoires in COVID-19. Method: immunoSEQ multiplex PCR; TCRdb's copy keeps in-frame clones and lacks some. The sample comprises approximately 220,000 clones, roughly 90% of which are singletons, and more than 3.5% rests with the top ten. Sequencing was carried out using PBMCs or T cells enriched from blood (not recorded which). These receptors originate from a middle-aged woman with acute COVID-19. Both conserved end residues are part of each CDR3. A D gene is named only where the DNA matches it firmly. Only some rows state a clone size, as once, few, many or a class for expanded clones.

clone_size j_call d_call v_call cdr3_aa cdr3_nt
NA TRBJ2-1 NA TRBV30 CAWSVSDGYNEQFF TGTGCCTGGAGTGTAAGCGACGGCTACAATGAGCAGTTCTTC
NA TRBJ1-2 TRBD1 TRBV2 CASSELQGAYYGYTF TGTGCCAGCAGTGAATTGCAGGGGGCGTACTATGGCTACACCTTC
NA TRBJ1-1 NA TRBV7-9 CASSLDSPEMNTEAFF TGTGCCAGCAGCTTAGATTCCCCAGAAATGAACACTGAAGCTTTCTTT
NA TRBJ2-5 NA TRBV6-2/TRBV6-3 CASSFDRLQETQYF TGTGCCAGCAGCTTCGACAGGCTTCAAGAGACCCAGTACTTC
NA TRBJ2-3 TRBD2 TRBV24-1 CATSDLAGGPDTQYF TGTGCCACCAGTGACTTAGCGGGGGGCCCGGATACGCAGTATTTT
once TRBJ2-5 NA TRBV9 CASSWGQAGETQYF TGTGCCAGCAGCTGGGGGCAGGCGGGTGAGACCCAGTACTTC
NA TRBJ1-2 NA TRBV5-1 CASSLSAPEGYTF TGCGCCAGCAGCTTGTCAGCGCCTGAAGGCTACACCTTC
NA TRBJ1-2 NA TRBV5-4 CASSLALSRLGSYTF TGTGCCAGCAGCTTGGCCCTCAGCAGACTCGGGAGCTACACCTTC
NA TRBJ1-2 NA TRBV3-1/TRBV3-2 CASSQDAGNYGYTF TGTGCCAGCAGCCAAGATGCCGGGAACTATGGCTACACCTTC
few TRBJ1-5 NA TRBV5-1 CASSLQGGSSQPQHF TGCGCCAGCAGCTTACAAGGGGGTAGCAGTCAGCCCCAGCATTTT
NA TRBJ2-2 TRBD1 TRBV5-4 CASSLGWGQGVGTGELFF TGTGCCAGCAGCTTGGGGTGGGGACAGGGTGTTGGCACCGGGGAGCTGTTTTTT
NA TRBJ2-1 NA TRBV4-1 CASSQDPGMLNEQFF TGCGCCAGCAGCCAAGATCCGGGGATGCTGAATGAGCAGTTCTTC
NA TRBJ2-2 NA TRBV7-2 CASSLAMGASGNTGELFF TGTGCCAGCAGCTTAGCGATGGGGGCTAGCGGGAACACCGGGGAGCTGTTTTTT
once TRBJ1-2 TRBD1 TRBV29-1 CSVEGTGANYGYTF TGCAGCGTCGAAGGGACAGGGGCTAACTATGGCTACACCTTC
NA TRBJ2-3 TRBD2 TRBV6-4 CASSPSGGAPDTQYF TGTGCCAGCAGCCCAAGCGGGGGGGCGCCAGATACGCAGTATTTT
NA TRBJ1-4 TRBD1 TRBV4-3 CASSQDLRTGDEKLFF TGCGCCAGCAGCCAAGATCTACGGACAGGGGATGAAAAACTGTTTTTT
NA TRBJ2-5 NA TRBV7-8 CASSLGVSGFQETQYF TGTGCCAGCAGCTTAGGGGTTAGCGGCTTCCAAGAGACCCAGTACTTC
NA TRBJ2-5 TRBD2 TRBV20-1 CSASQPSGGVKTQYF TGCAGTGCTAGTCAGCCTAGCGGGGGGGTTAAGACCCAGTACTTC
NA TRBJ1-1 NA TRBV7-8 CASSLDRFFGINTEAFF TGTGCCAGCAGCTTAGATCGTTTTTTCGGTATTAACACTGAAGCTTTCTTT
NA TRBJ1-1 NA TRBV6-5 CASSLTGSTEAFF TGTGCCAGCAGTTTAACAGGGAGCACTGAAGCTTTCTTT
few TRBJ1-4 TRBD1 TRBV27 CASSVRTGGITNEKLFF TGTGCCAGCAGCGTTCGGACAGGGGGAATAACTAATGAAAAACTGTTTTTT
NA TRBJ1-1 NA TRBV6-1 CASSEWGGSTEAFF TGTGCCAGCAGTGAATGGGGGGGTTCGACTGAAGCTTTCTTT